These 16 T cell receptor beta chains were sequenced from one sample in a study of Ad26.COV2.S vaccination and SARS-CoV-2 variants. Sequenced by immunoSEQ multiplex PCR; TCRdb stores in-frame clones only, minus some. The table records 350,000 to 450,000 clones, roughly 80% of them present only once. Treatment specified: approximately 18 received Ad26.COV2.S at low or high dose, single or two shots; roughly five received placebo; per-sample allocation not given. Collection of the samples took place on day 63 after the first injection of vaccine or placebo. The material was peripheral blood, obtained in a trial of Ad26.COV2.S vaccine versus placebo. The source is a person aged 18-60 years who received the Ad26.COV2.S COVID-19 vaccine or a placebo.

The rearrangement uses TRBV3-1 (or the pseudogene TRBV3-2) and TRBJ2-2; the D gene is possibly TRBD1 (5 bases). V was trimmed by 5 bases and J by 5 bases, leaving 18 bases between them. The germline V gene encodes CDR1 LGHDT and CDR2 YNNKEL (reference sequence). CDR3 size: 16 residues. In nucleotides, the CDR3 is TGTGCCAGCAGCTCGAGGACACCCACTGGGACCGGGGAGCTGTTTTTT. It encodes CASSSRTPTGTGELFF.

The rearrangement links TRBV9 to TRBJ1-2; D is unclear. The CDR3 contains 15 residues. CDR1 is SGDLS and CDR2 is YYNGEE in the germline V gene. Trimming left V 1 base short and J 0 bases short, with 10 bases between. The CDR3 nucleotides are TGTGCCAGCAGCGTACTCCCGGAGACTAACTATGGCTACACCTTC. Translated, it gives CASSVLPETNYGYTF.

V gene TRBV3-1 (or the pseudogene TRBV3-2) combines with J gene TRBJ2-5, with 16 bases aligning to TRBD2. The CDR3 sequence is 18 residues long. Germline V gives CDR1 LGHDT, CDR2 YNNKEL (reference sequence). J lost 2 bases, V lost 2 bases, and 5 bases had no gene match. CDR3 sequence: CASSQTGLAGGDQETQYF. The CDR3 DNA is TGTGCCAGCAGCCAAACGGGACTAGCGGGGGGGGATCAAGAGACCCAGTACTTC.

This chain connects TRBV5-1 to TRBJ2-2; 8 bases are shared with TRBD2. CDR1 is SGHRS, CDR2 YFSETQ, per germline. The junction had 4 bases not matched to a gene; V was cut back by 3 bases and J by 3 bases. This CDR3 is 15 amino acids long. This chain's CDR3 is CASSWLAGDTGELFF. The DNA for the CDR3 is TGCGCCAGCAGCTGGCTAGCGGGCGACACCGGGGAGCTGTTTTTT.

CDR3 amino acids: CASSDGSVKHNSPLHF. The CDR3 nucleotides read TGTGCCAGCAGTGATGGGTCAGTCAAGCATAATTCACCCCTCCACTTT. The V call is TRBV25-1, the J call TRBJ1-6; D is undetermined. Per the germline V gene, CDR1 is MGHDK and CDR2 is SYGVNS. This CDR3 region has 16 residues. Trimming left V 3 bases short and J 5 bases short, with 14 bases between.

The chain recombines TRBV15 with TRBJ1-1; D unresolved. The CDR3 sequence is 15 residues long. The V gene lost 0 bases and the J gene lost 0 bases, with 8 bases spanning the gap. Per the germline V gene, CDR1 is LNHNV and CDR2 is YYDKDF (reference sequence). The CDR3 region has the DNA TGTGCCACCAGCAGAGATAGGACGGTGAACACTGAAGCTTTCTTT. It encodes CATSRDRTVNTEAFF.

The V call is TRBV12-3 or TRBV12-4, the J call TRBJ2-1, with no clear D. The V and J ends lost 5 bases and 12 bases respectively, with 14 bases between them. CDR3 length equals 12 residues. The CDR3 coding sequence is TGTGCCAGCAGTCCCAGAGAAATTGTGCAGTTCTTC. Translation gives CASSPREIVQFF.

The count of this clone is one. V and J are TRBV7-3 and TRBJ1-1; D perhaps matches TRBD1 (5 bases). V was clipped by 5 bases and J by 5 bases, with 12 bases between them. There are 13 residues in the CDR3. CDR1 and CDR2 (germline): SGHTA, FQGTGA. The CDR3 sequence is CASSQSRTTEAFF. In DNA, the CDR3 is TGTGCCAGCAGCCAAAGTAGGACAACTGAAGCTTTCTTT.

A word on this clone: An end of the junction differs from the germline gene, which may be a read error. The chain employs TRBV2 and TRBJ1-5, with D uncertain. The CDR3 totals 13 residues. Germline V gene lookup returns CDR1 SNHLY and CDR2 FYNNEI. The CDR3 DNA sequence: TGTGCCGGCAGTCCTGACCGCAATCAGCCCCAGCATTTT. Its translation is CAGSPDRNQPQHF. Full variable domain (rest looked up from reference TRBV2 and TRBJ1-5): EPEVTQTPSHQVTQMGQEVILRCVPISNHLYFYWYRQILGQKVEFLVSFYNNEISEKSEIFDDQFSVERPDGSNFTLKIRSTKLEDSAMYFCAGSPDRNQPQHFGDGTRLSIL.

The sample holds one count of this clone. The rearrangement links TRBV21-1 to TRBJ1-1. TRBV21-1 is shown as a pseudogene. This CDR3 comprises 15 residues. CDR3 bases: TGTGCCAGCAGCAAAGGGGTAGGGTGGAGCACTGAAGCTTTCTTT. Translated: CASSKGVGWSTEAFF.

The V and J genes are TRBV2 and TRBJ2-3; tentative D call: TRBD2 (6 bases). Germline assignment: CDR1 SNHLY and CDR2 FYNNEI. The CDR3 has 14 residues. Trimming took 6 bases from V and 1 from J, leaving 11 bases between them. This chain's CDR3 is CASRLGGGTDTQYF. The CDR3, as DNA: TGTGCCAGCAGGTTGGGCGGGGGCACAGATACGCAGTATTTT.

This clone turned up a few times. This sequence joins TRBV7-2 and TRBJ2-7, with D possibly TRBD1 on 5 matching bases. Trimming stripped 1 base from V and 6 bases from J, with 10 bases between. This CDR3 has 13 residues. Per the germline V gene, CDR1 is SGHTA and CDR2 is FQGNSA. Written as DNA, the CDR3 is TGTGCCAGCAGCTTAGAATTGGGGCTCGAGCAGTACTTC. This sequence encodes CASSLELGLEQYF. Full variable domain (outside the CDR3, taken from reference TRBV7-2 and TRBJ2-7): GAGVSQSPSNKVTEKGKDVELRCDPISGHTALYWYRQSLGQGLEFLIYFQGNSAPDKSGLPSDRFSAERTGGSVSTLTIQRTQQEDSAVYLCASSLELGLEQYFGPGTRLTVT.

This clone appeared a single time. The V call is TRBV5-5, the J call TRBJ2-7; TRBD2 matches at 11 bases. Germline trimming cut 2 bases from V and 4 bases from J; bases unmatched to any gene: 11. Looked up from germline, CDR1 is SGHKS and CDR2 is YYEKEE (reference sequence). The CDR3 runs 17 residues. CDR3 protein: CASSFRLAGMRMYEQYF. In DNA form, the CDR3 reads TGTGCCAGCAGCTTTAGACTAGCGGGAATGAGAATGTACGAGCAGTACTTC.

The chain employs TRBV9 and TRBJ2-2; D is possibly TRBD2 (5 bases). Trimming pared 6 bases from V and 0 bases from J, leaving 9 bases between. CDR3 length: 14 amino acids. Per the germline V gene, CDR1 is SGDLS and CDR2 is YYNGEE. The CDR3 protein is CASKDGANTGELFF. CDR3 in DNA: TGTGCCAGCAAGGACGGGGCGAACACCGGGGAGCTGTTTTTT.

This chain joins TRBV24-1 and TRBJ2-1; TRBD2 agrees at 11 bases. The length of the CDR3 is 16 residues. Trimming at V came to 3 bases and at J to 4 bases, leaving 4 bases not matched to a gene. Per germline, CDR1 KGHDR and CDR2 SFDVKD. CDR3 nucleotides: TGTGCCACCAGTGATACTAGCGGGAGAGGTTACAATGAGCAGTTCTTC. Translating gives CATSDTSGRGYNEQFF.

The table lists this clone with a count of one. The CDR3 spells CASRRDRGSSYEQYF. The CDR3 nucleotides are TGTGCCAGCAGGCGCGACAGGGGAAGCTCCTACGAGCAGTACTTC. This rearrangement joins TRBV11-3 to TRBJ2-7; 8 bases map to TRBD1. The CDR3 runs 15 residues. The germline V gene encodes CDR1 SGHNT and CDR2 YENEEA. J was trimmed by 0 bases and V by 6 bases; bases with no gene match: 7. The full variable domain, in which reference TRBV11-3 and TRBJ2-7 provide the parts outside the CDR3, is EAGVVQSPRYKIIEKKQPVAFWCNPISGHNTLYWYLQNLGQGPELLIRYENEEAVDDSQLPKDRFSAERLKGVDSTLKIQPAELGDSAVYLCASRRDRGSSYEQYFGPGTRLTVT.